This T cell receptor (beta chain) is from a study of blood T cell repertoires in COVID-19. Sequencing was performed with immunoSEQ multiplex PCR; in TCRdb, only in-frame clones are kept and a portion is missing. The sample records approximately 290,000 clones, over 75% being singletons. The V and J ends lost 5 bases and 9 bases, in that order; junction bases with no gene match: 3. CDR1 and CDR2 from the germline V gene are SGHVS and FQNEAQ. This CDR3 has 11 residues. The sample consisted of peripheral blood. The sequence was obtained from a human donor with COVID-19, enrolled during active disease. The donor label of this sample is uncertain. The gene calls are TRBV7-8 and TRBJ2-5; 7 nucleotides agree with TRBD2. The CDR3 region has the DNA TGTGCCAGCAGCCCTGGACTAGCCCAGTACTTC. It encodes CASSPGLAQYF.